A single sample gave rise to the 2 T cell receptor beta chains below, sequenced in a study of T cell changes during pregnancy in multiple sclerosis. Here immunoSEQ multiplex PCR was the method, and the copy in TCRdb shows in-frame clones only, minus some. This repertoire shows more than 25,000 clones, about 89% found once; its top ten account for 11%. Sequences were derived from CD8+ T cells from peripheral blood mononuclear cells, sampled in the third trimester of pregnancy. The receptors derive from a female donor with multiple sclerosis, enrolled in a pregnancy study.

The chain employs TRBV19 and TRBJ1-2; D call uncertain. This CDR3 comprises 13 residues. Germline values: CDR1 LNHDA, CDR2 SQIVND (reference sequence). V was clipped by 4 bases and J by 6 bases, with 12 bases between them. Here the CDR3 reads CASSKWGANGYTF. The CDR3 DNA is TGTGCCAGTAGTAAATGGGGAGCGAATGGCTACACCTTC.

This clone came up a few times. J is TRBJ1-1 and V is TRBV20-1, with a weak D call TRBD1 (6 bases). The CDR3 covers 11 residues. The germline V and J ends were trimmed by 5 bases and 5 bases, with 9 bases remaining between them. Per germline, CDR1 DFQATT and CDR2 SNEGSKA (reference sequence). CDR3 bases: TGCAGTGCTGACAGGAGTACTGAAGCTTTCTTT. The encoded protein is CSADRSTEAFF.